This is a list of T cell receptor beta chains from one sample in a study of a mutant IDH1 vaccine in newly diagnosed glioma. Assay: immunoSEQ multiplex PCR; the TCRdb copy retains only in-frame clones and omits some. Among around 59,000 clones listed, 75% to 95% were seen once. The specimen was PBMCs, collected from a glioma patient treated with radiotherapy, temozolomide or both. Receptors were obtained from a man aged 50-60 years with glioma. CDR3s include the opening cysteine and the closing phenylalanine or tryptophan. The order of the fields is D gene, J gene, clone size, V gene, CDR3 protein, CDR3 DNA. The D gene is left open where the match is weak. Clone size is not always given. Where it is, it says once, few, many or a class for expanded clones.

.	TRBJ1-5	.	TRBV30	CAWSPGYWGQPQHF	TGTGCCTGGAGTCCCGGTTATTGGGGTCAGCCCCAGCATTTT
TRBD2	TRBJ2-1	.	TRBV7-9	CASSSTSGRGSNEQFF	TGTGCCAGCAGCTCGACTAGCGGGAGAGGGAGCAATGAGCAGTTCTTC
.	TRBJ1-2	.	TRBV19	CASSITGNNYGYTF	TGTGCCAGTAGTATAACCGGGAATAACTATGGCTACACCTTC
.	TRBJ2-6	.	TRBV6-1	CASSEASGANVLTF	TGTGCCAGCAGTGAAGCCTCTGGGGCCAACGTCCTGACTTTC
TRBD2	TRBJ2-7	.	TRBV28	CASSKLAGGGYEQYF	TGTGCCAGCAGTAAACTAGCGGGGGGTGGCTACGAGCAGTACTTC
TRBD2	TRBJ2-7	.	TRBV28	CASSLAGGFSYEQYF	TGTGCCAGCAGTTTAGCGGGGGGGTTCTCCTACGAGCAGTACTTC
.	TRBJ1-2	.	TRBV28	CASSLDRRAYGYTF	TGTGCCAGCAGTTTGGATCGGAGGGCTTATGGCTACACCTTC
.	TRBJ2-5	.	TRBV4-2	CASSHPGQTRLYQETQYF	TGTGCCAGCAGCCATCCGGGGCAGACAAGACTATATCAAGAGACCCAGTACTTC
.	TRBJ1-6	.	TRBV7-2	CASSSDVSSYNSPLHF	TGTGCCAGCAGCTCGGACGTAAGCTCCTATAATTCACCCCTCCACTTT
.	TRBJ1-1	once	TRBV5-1	CASGMGGMNTEAFF	TGCGCCAGCGGCATGGGGGGGATGAACACTGAAGCTTTCTTT
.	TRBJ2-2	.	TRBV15	CATHPAGRTGELFF	TGTGCCACCCACCCGGCAGGCCGCACCGGGGAGCTGTTTTTT
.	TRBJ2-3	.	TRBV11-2	CASSLLTGVSDTQYF	TGTGCCAGCAGCTTATTAACGGGAGTGTCCGATACGCAGTATTTT
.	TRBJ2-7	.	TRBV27	CASSLNREVDEQYF	TGTGCCAGCAGTTTAAACAGGGAGGTAGACGAGCAGTACTTC
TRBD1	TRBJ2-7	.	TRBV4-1	CASSQPPSGTGGNEQYF	TGCGCCAGCAGCCAACCCCCTTCGGGGACAGGGGGGAACGAGCAGTACTTC
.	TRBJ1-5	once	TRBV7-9	CASSLTAGAQPQHF	TGTGCCAGCAGCTTGACAGCGGGGGCACAGCCCCAGCATTTT
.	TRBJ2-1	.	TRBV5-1	CASSTAWGSAYNEQFF	TGCGCCAGCAGCACCGCCTGGGGTAGTGCCTACAATGAGCAGTTCTTC
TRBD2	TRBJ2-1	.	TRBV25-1	CASSDPGLAGGSEQFF	TGTGCCAGCAGTGACCCGGGACTAGCGGGGGGCTCAGAGCAGTTCTTC
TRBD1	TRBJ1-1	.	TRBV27	CASTPGQGGSGSGAFF	TGTGCCAGCACTCCGGGACAGGGGGGGTCGGGGAGTGGAGCTTTCTTT
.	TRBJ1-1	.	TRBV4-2	CASGRHRERNTEAFF	TGTGCCAGTGGGCGTCATAGAGAGAGGAACACTGAAGCTTTCTTT
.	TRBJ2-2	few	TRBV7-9	CASSLPIDHTGELFF	TGTGCCAGCAGCTTGCCTATAGATCACACCGGGGAGCTGTTTTTT
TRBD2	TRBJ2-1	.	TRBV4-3	CASSQRISLGGGLYNEQFF	TGCGCCAGCAGCCAAAGAATCTCTCTTGGCGGGGGGCTTTACAATGAGCAGTTCTTC
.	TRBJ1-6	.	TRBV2	CATREFSAPLHF	TGTGCCACCAGGGAGTTTTCGGCACCCCTCCACTTT
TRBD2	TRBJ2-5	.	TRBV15	CATSREDPAGVQETQYF	TGTGCCACCAGCAGAGAAGACCCAGCGGGAGTACAAGAGACCCAGTACTTC
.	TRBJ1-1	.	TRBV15	CATSRDLIKATEAFF	TGTGCCACCAGCAGAGATCTAATCAAGGCCACTGAAGCTTTCTTT
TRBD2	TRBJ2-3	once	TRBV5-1	CASSLALAGVDTQYF	TGCGCCAGCAGCTTGGCCCTAGCGGGGGTGGATACGCAGTATTTT
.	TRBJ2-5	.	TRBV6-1	CASEVAASQTQYF	TGTGCCAGCGAGGTGGCGGCGAGTCAGACCCAGTACTTC
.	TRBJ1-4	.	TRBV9	CASSVGLGGTLNEKLFF	TGTGCCAGCAGCGTAGGGTTGGGGGGGACCCTTAATGAAAAACTGTTTTTT